Listed below are T cell receptor beta chains from one sample, sequenced in a study of response to subunit inactivated influenza vaccine. MiXCR, run by TCRdb on the RT-PCR reads, gives a single entry per CDR3 protein. The sample contains 650,000 to 850,000 distinct CDR3 sequences, approximately 14% of which appear only once. The sample in question was PBMCs from blood, obtained 14 to 15 days before vaccination. The receptors derive from a man between 45 and 60 years old who received an inactivated influenza vaccine. The CDR3 runs from the conserved cysteine through the conserved F or W. A D gene is named only where the DNA matches it firmly. Size is omitted from some rows. Given values are once, few, many or a class for expanded clones.

CDR3	DNA	size	V	J	D
CATSRGPVSGVYEQYF	TGTGCCACCAGCAGAGGCCCGGTTTCGGGAGTTTACGAGCAGTACTTC	few	TRBV15	TRBJ2-7	.
CASSYGRGRRTSGTRLQETQYF	TGTGCCAGCAGTTACGGGAGGGGAAGACGGACTAGCGGGACGCGGCTGCAAGAGACCCAGTACTTC	few	TRBV6-2/TRBV6-3	TRBJ2-5	TRBD2
CASSDSALYTTNEKLFF	TGTGCCAGCAGTGATTCAGCCCTATACACAACTAATGAAAAACTGTTTTTT	few	TRBV2	TRBJ1-4	.
CASSQDRWATGLEQYF	TGCGCCAGCAGCCAAGATCGCTGGGCAACTGGGCTCGAGCAGTACTTC	few	TRBV4-3	TRBJ2-7	.
CASSIGSGRQNEQFF	TGTGCCAGTAGTATAGGTAGCGGGAGGCAGAATGAGCAGTTCTTC	.	TRBV19	TRBJ2-1	TRBD2
CASSLGVREQYF	TGTGCCAGCAGCTTAGGCGTCCGAGAGCAGTACTTC	.	TRBV7-9	TRBJ2-7	.
CSARLTGGIIGSEQFF	TGCAGTGCTAGATTGACAGGGGGCATAATTGGTAGTGAGCAGTTCTTC	.	TRBV20-1	TRBJ2-1	TRBD1
CSVRMAGVREQYF	TGCAGCGTTAGGATGGCGGGAGTGCGCGAGCAGTACTTC	.	TRBV29-1	TRBJ2-7	TRBD2
CASSFTVPGGLQETQYF	TGTGCCAGCAGCTTCACGGTGCCAGGGGGTCTCCAAGAGACCCAGTACTTC	.	TRBV7-9	TRBJ2-5	TRBD1
CSARHGLAGAYEQYF	TGCAGTGCTAGACACGGACTAGCGGGTGCCTACGAGCAGTACTTC	.	TRBV20-1	TRBJ2-7	TRBD2
CASSSPFGGGYNEQFF	TGTGCCAGCAGCTCCCCCTTCGGCGGGGGGTATAATGAGCAGTTCTTC	few	TRBV12-3/TRBV12-4	TRBJ2-1	TRBD2
CSARHGAGEQYF	TGCAGTGCTAGGCACGGGGCTGGCGAGCAGTACTTC	.	TRBV20-1	TRBJ2-7	.
CASSIRTSGAHEQYF	TGTGCCAGTAGTATACGTACTAGCGGGGCCCACGAGCAGTACTTC	.	TRBV19	TRBJ2-7	TRBD2
CASAPVTGSEQYF	TGTGCCAGCGCCCCCGTGACAGGGTCCGAGCAGTACTTC	.	TRBV27	TRBJ2-7	TRBD1
CASSLSPGATYGYTF	TGTGCCAGCAGCTTATCGCCAGGGGCGACTTATGGCTACACCTTC	few	TRBV11-1	TRBJ1-2	.
CASSGQGKRYEQYF	TGTGCCAGCAGTGGACAGGGTAAAAGGTACGAGCAGTACTTC	few	TRBV12-3/TRBV12-4	TRBJ2-7	TRBD1
CASSINVRRFSTGELFF	TGTGCCAGCAGCATCAATGTGAGGAGGTTTAGCACCGGGGAGCTGTTTTTT	few	TRBV27	TRBJ2-2	.
CASSQDLVRGTRVTGELFF	TGCGCCAGCAGCCAAGATCTAGTCAGGGGGACCCGAGTTACCGGGGAGCTGTTTTTT	few	TRBV4-1	TRBJ2-2	TRBD1
CASSPLTSGGAGDTQYF	TGTGCCAGCAGCCCCCTGACTAGCGGGGGGGCCGGAGATACGCAGTATTTT	.	TRBV27	TRBJ2-3	TRBD2
CASSVWGPGNTGELFF	TGTGCCAGCAGCGTATGGGGGCCGGGAAACACCGGGGAGCTGTTTTTT	few	TRBV9	TRBJ2-2	.
CASSYFFQGATNEKLFF	TGTGCCAGCAGTTACTTCTTCCAAGGGGCAACTAATGAAAAACTGTTTTTT	.	TRBV12-3/TRBV12-4	TRBJ1-4	.
CASSYLIAGANVLTF	TGTGCCAGCAGTTACTTGATAGCAGGGGCCAACGTCCTGACTTTC	.	TRBV6-5	TRBJ2-6	.
CSASGSEGRVYGYTF	TGCAGTGCTAGTGGTTCCGAAGGCAGGGTATATGGCTACACCTTC	.	TRBV20-1	TRBJ1-2	.
CASSLDRRTTDTQYF	TGTGCCAGCAGCTTAGATAGGAGAACCACAGATACGCAGTATTTT	.	TRBV7-2	TRBJ2-3	.
CASSWGGGTYEQYF	TGTGCCAGCAGCTGGGGCGGCGGCACCTACGAGCAGTACTTC	.	TRBV5-6	TRBJ2-7	.
CASSLPPLGTYEQYF	TGTGCCAGCAGTCTCCCTCCCTTAGGGACCTACGAGCAGTACTTC	few	TRBV28	TRBJ2-7	.
CASSQGQGGTDTQYF	TGCGCCAGCAGCCAAGGCCAGGGTGGGACAGATACGCAGTATTTT	many	TRBV4-1	TRBJ2-3	.
CASSLVGVTALTGTARSYNEQFF	TGTGCCAGCAGCTTAGTTGGGGTAACCGCTCTGACCGGGACCGCGCGCTCCTACAATGAGCAGTTCTTC	.	TRBV11-3	TRBJ2-1	.
CATSDPGQGYGYTF	TGTGCCACCAGTGACCCCGGACAGGGATATGGCTACACCTTC	few	TRBV24-1	TRBJ1-2	TRBD1
CASSHLRATGGPGNEQFF	TGCGCCAGCAGCCACCTAAGGGCAACGGGGGGGCCAGGCAATGAGCAGTTCTTC	.	TRBV4-1	TRBJ2-1	TRBD2
CASSLAGTENMNTEAFF	TGTGCCAGCAGCTTGGCAGGGACAGAGAACATGAACACTGAAGCTTTCTTT	few	TRBV5-5	TRBJ1-1	TRBD1
CASSLMAVRAKNIQYF	TGTGCCAGCAGTTTAATGGCTGTGCGGGCCAAGAACATTCAGTACTTC	.	TRBV28	TRBJ2-4	.
CASSNYLASGNEQFF	TGCGCCAGCAGTAATTATCTAGCGAGTGGCAATGAGCAGTTCTTC	few	TRBV5-1	TRBJ2-1	.
CASSSGTSGGWADTQYF	TGTGCCAGCAGCTCCGGGACTAGCGGGGGGTGGGCAGATACGCAGTATTTT	many	TRBV11-2	TRBJ2-3	TRBD2
CASSPGSYYEQYF	TGTGCCAGCAGTCCCGGGAGTTACTACGAGCAGTACTTC	many	TRBV12-3/TRBV12-4	TRBJ2-7	.
CASSQLTPRQGRSGQETQYF	TGTGCCAGCTCACAATTGACTCCCCGCCAAGGGAGGTCCGGACAAGAGACCCAGTACTTC	.	TRBV18	TRBJ2-5	.
CASSRGVSLQETQYF	TGTGCCAGCTCACGAGGGGTTTCGTTGCAAGAGACCCAGTACTTC	.	TRBV18	TRBJ2-5	.
CAIRRGTDTQYF	TGTGCCATCAGACGGGGCACAGATACGCAGTATTTT	few	TRBV10-3	TRBJ2-3	.
CASSLAIGGGETQYF	TGCGCCAGCAGCTTGGCCATAGGGGGCGGAGAGACCCAGTACTTC	.	TRBV5-1	TRBJ2-5	TRBD1
CASRRRGGPYNEQFF	TGTGCCAGCCGCAGGCGGGGGGGCCCCTACAATGAGCAGTTCTTC	.	TRBV7-2	TRBJ2-1	TRBD2
CSANRGRSNTEAFF	TGCAGCGCAAACAGGGGGAGGTCGAACACTGAAGCTTTCTTT	few	TRBV29-1	TRBJ1-1	TRBD1
CASSARARTSGSAEQFF	TGTGCCAGCAGCGCCAGGGCCAGGACTAGCGGGAGTGCTGAGCAGTTCTTC	.	TRBV9	TRBJ2-1	TRBD2
CSVGGGTSSYNEQFF	TGCAGCGTTGGGGGCGGGACTAGCTCCTACAATGAGCAGTTCTTC	.	TRBV29-1	TRBJ2-1	TRBD2
CASSLGFGGRVTAGELFF	TGTGCCAGCAGCTTAGGTTTCGGCGGGAGGGTTACCGCCGGGGAGCTGTTTTTT	many	TRBV11-2	TRBJ2-2	TRBD2
CASSPVQNTGELFF	TGTGCCAGCTCACCGGTCCAGAACACCGGGGAGCTGTTTTTT	few	TRBV18	TRBJ2-2	.